Listed below are T cell receptor beta chains from one sample, sequenced in a study of shared clonotypes between healthy human individuals. Profiling relied on immunoSEQ multiplex PCR, and the TCRdb table lists in-frame clones only, not all of them. The sample has more than 2 million clones, under 97% seen once. Sequenced: naive CD4+ T cells sorted from blood. These receptor sequences come from a man between 18 and 35 years old in good health. Each CDR3 is given with its conserved first and last residue. D genes are given only for firm matches. Size is omitted from some rows. Given values are once, few, many or a class for expanded clones.

>-|TRBV18|-|TRBJ2-5
CASSPLNTRGETQYF
TGTGCCAGCTCACCACTGAACACCAGAGGGGAGACCCAGTACTTC
>-|TRBV6-5|-|TRBJ2-5
CASSYSPRGWETQYF
TGTGCCAGCAGTTACTCGCCCAGGGGCTGGGAGACCCAGTACTTC
>-|TRBV18|-|TRBJ1-4
CASSSTRESQLFF
TGTGCCAGCTCATCTACGAGGGAGAGTCAACTGTTTTTT
>-|TRBV9|-|TRBJ1-3
CASSPRGDGTGNTIYF
TGTGCCAGCAGCCCACGAGGAGACGGAACAGGAAACACCATATATTTT
>TRBD2|TRBV5-1|-|TRBJ2-7
CASSRTSGGASEQYF
TGCGCCAGCAGCCGGACTAGCGGGGGGGCTAGCGAGCAGTACTTC
>TRBD1|TRBV30|-|TRBJ1-3
CAWSEQGNTIYF
TGTGCCTGGAGTGAACAGGGGAACACCATATATTTT
>TRBD1|TRBV6-1|once|TRBJ1-4
CATIDRVNEKLFF
TGTGCCACCATTGACAGGGTTAATGAAAAACTGTTTTTT
>-|TRBV6-5|-|TRBJ2-1
CASSYSPRPGGDEQFF
TGTGCCAGCAGTTACTCACCCCGCCCAGGAGGGGATGAGCAGTTCTTC
>-|TRBV5-1|-|TRBJ1-2
CASSQTGYGYTF
TGCGCCAGCAGCCAGACAGGATATGGCTACACCTTC
>-|TRBV18|-|TRBJ2-7
CASSPLTGSPGGEQYF
TGTGCCAGCTCACCCCTCACAGGGAGCCCCGGGGGGGAGCAGTACTTC
>-|TRBV18|-|TRBJ1-2
CASSPGGDYGYTF
TGTGCCAGCTCACCGGGGGGGGACTATGGCTACACCTTC
>-|TRBV18|-|TRBJ2-3
CASSPPMGQTSTDTQYF
TGTGCCAGCTCACCACCAATGGGCCAGACTAGCACAGATACGCAGTATTTT
>-|TRBV15|-|TRBJ1-2
CATSNSRYGYTF
TGTGCCACCAGCAATAGCCGCTATGGCTACACCTTC
>-|TRBV9|-|TRBJ1-6
CASSVGAGMSSPLHF
TGTGCCAGCAGCGTAGGGGCAGGGATGAGTTCACCCCTCCACTTT
>TRBD1|TRBV7-2|-|TRBJ1-4
CASSIRTGDNEKLFF
TGTGCCAGCAGCATACGGACAGGGGACAATGAAAAACTGTTTTTT
>TRBD2|TRBV10-1|-|TRBJ2-3
CASSVAGASDTQYF
TGCGCCAGCAGTGTAGCGGGAGCGTCAGATACGCAGTATTTT
>-|TRBV10-2|-|TRBJ1-5
CATTGGAGDQPQHF
TGCGCCACGACCGGGGGGGCGGGGGATCAGCCCCAGCATTTT
>-|TRBV6-1|-|TRBJ1-5
CASSGRSGQPQHF
TGTGCCAGCAGTGGGAGGTCAGGCCAGCCCCAGCATTTT
>-|TRBV5-1|-|TRBJ2-2
CASSPPGQANTGELFF
TGCGCCAGCAGCCCCCCGGGACAAGCGAACACCGGGGAGCTGTTTTTT
>-|TRBV2|-|TRBJ1-3
CASREYLGTSGNTIYF
TGTGCCAGCAGAGAATATTTGGGGACTTCTGGAAACACCATATATTTT
>TRBD2|TRBV28|-|TRBJ2-1
CASSLSGTSGFNEQFF
TGTGCCAGCAGTTTGTCCGGGACTAGCGGGTTTAATGAGCAGTTCTTC
>TRBD1|TRBV5-1|-|TRBJ1-5
CASSLGTGNQPQHF
TGCGCCAGCAGCCTCGGGACAGGGAATCAGCCCCAGCATTTT
>-|TRBV19|-|TRBJ2-7
CASSNPGQSYEQYF
TGTGCCAGTAGTAACCCTGGACAGTCCTACGAGCAGTACTTC
>-|TRBV14|-|TRBJ2-7
CASSLKGTYEQYF
TGTGCCAGCAGCCTAAAAGGGACCTACGAGCAGTACTTC
>TRBD2|TRBV4-3|-|TRBJ2-2
CASSWDYPGTGELFF
TGCGCCAGCAGCTGGGACTACCCGGGCACCGGGGAGCTGTTTTTT
>-|TRBV5-6|-|TRBJ1-1
CASTLTRNTEAFF
TGTGCCAGCACCTTAACCCGAAACACTGAAGCTTTCTTT
>-|TRBV19|-|TRBJ1-1
CASTKSSGTEAFF
TGTGCCAGTACCAAATCGTCGGGCACTGAAGCTTTCTTT
>-|TRBV6-5|-|TRBJ1-2
CASGFLVENYGYTF
TGTGCCAGCGGGTTCTTGGTCGAGAACTATGGCTACACCTTC
>-|TRBV5-1|-|TRBJ2-5
CASSRRVAGGETQYF
TGCGCCAGCTCCCGGCGGGTAGCAGGGGGGGAGACCCAGTACTTC
>-|TRBV18|-|TRBJ1-2
CASSPRGYGYTF
TGTGCCAGCTCACCAAGGGGCTATGGCTACACCTTC
>-|TRBV19|-|TRBJ1-2
CASSHRDGYTF
TGTGCCAGTAGTCACAGGGATGGCTACACCTTC
>TRBD2|TRBV18|-|TRBJ2-7
CASSHSERGAQQYF
TGTGCCAGCTCACACAGCGAGCGGGGGGCCCAGCAGTACTTC
>TRBD1|TRBV7-9|-|TRBJ1-2
CASIPGQIYGYTF
TGTGCCAGCATCCCGGGACAGATCTATGGCTACACCTTC
>-|TRBV18|-|TRBJ1-4
CASSPTGGSNEKLFF
TGTGCCAGCTCACCAACGGGGGGAAGTAATGAAAAACTGTTTTTT
>TRBD2|TRBV6-4|-|TRBJ2-7
CASSESPETSGNEQYF
TGTGCCAGCAGTGAAAGTCCCGAGACTAGCGGCAACGAGCAGTACTTC
>-|TRBV19|-|TRBJ1-1
CASASDQRNTEAFF
TGTGCCAGTGCATCCGACCAGCGGAACACTGAAGCTTTCTTT
>-|TRBV6-6|few|TRBJ2-7
CASSYSRYEQYF
TGTGCCAGCAGTTACTCGAGATACGAGCAGTACTTC
>-|TRBV19|-|TRBJ1-3
CASMAGSFYSGNTIYF
TGTGCCAGTATGGCGGGGTCGTTCTACTCTGGAAACACCATATATTTT
>-|TRBV6-7|-|TRBJ2-7
CARSDDAYEQYF
TGTGCCAGAAGTGACGATGCCTACGAGCAGTACTTC
>-|TRBV4-3|-|TRBJ1-1
CASSLGGWNTEAFF
TGCGCCAGCAGCCTCGGAGGGTGGAACACTGAAGCTTTCTTT
>TRBD2|TRBV10-3|-|TRBJ2-2
CAINPGLATGELFF
TGTGCCATCAACCCGGGACTAGCGACCGGGGAGCTGTTTTTT
>-|TRBV5-1|-|TRBJ1-1
CASSATPLGGNTEAFF
TGCGCCAGCAGCGCCACCCCCCTTGGAGGGAACACTGAAGCTTTCTTT
>TRBD1|TRBV28|-|TRBJ2-5
CASSPGTAEETQYF
TGTGCCAGCAGCCCCGGGACAGCAGAAGAGACCCAGTACTTC
>-|TRBV30|-|TRBJ2-3
CAWSVLGGPDTQYF
TGTGCCTGGAGTGTACTCGGGGGCCCAGATACGCAGTATTTT
>-|TRBV9|-|TRBJ2-7
CASSVDAARYEQYF
TGTGCCAGCAGCGTAGACGCAGCCCGCTACGAGCAGTACTTC
>-|TRBV5-1|-|TRBJ2-3
CASSLPRGQLSGTDTQYF
TGCGCCAGCAGCTTGCCTCGTGGACAGTTGTCAGGCACAGATACGCAGTATTTT
>-|TRBV27|-|TRBJ2-3
CASKAGASTDTQYF
TGTGCCAGCAAAGCAGGCGCTAGCACAGATACGCAGTATTTT
>-|TRBV18|-|TRBJ2-6
CASSPPSATDYFSGANVLTF
TGTGCCAGCTCTCCACCATCCGCGACAGACTACTTCTCTGGGGCCAACGTCCTGACTTTC
>-|TRBV6-1|-|TRBJ2-2
CASSGGGGTGELFF
TGTGCCAGCAGTGGAGGGGGGGGCACCGGGGAGCTGTTTTTT
>-|TRBV28|-|TRBJ1-3
CASSSQGVGNTIYF
TGTGCCAGCAGTTCACAGGGTGTTGGAAACACCATATATTTT